This T cell receptor (beta chain) derives from a study of CD8 T cells in Susac syndrome. The CDR3 runs 14 residues. CDR1 and CDR2 from the germline V gene are SEHNR and FQNEAQ (reference sequence). J lost 9 bases, V lost 5 bases, and 6 bases had no gene match. RNA in amounts of roughly 0.5 to 1 ug was reverse transcribed with random hexamers. Amplification of TCR beta CDR3 was carried out by immunoSEQ multiplex PCR, which covered 54 Vbeta and 13 Jbeta segments. TCRdb reprocessed the immunoSEQ multiplex PCR reads with MiXCR, giving one entry per CDR3 protein. The sample yields around 150,000 distinct CDR3 sequences, around 95% seen once. The study sequenced TCR beta in blood CD8+ and CD4+ T cells. TEMRA cells were FACS-enriched, and CD8+ and CD4+ T cells were isolated negatively. This clonotype has just one count.

This sequence originates from a human donor in good health. V usage is TRBV7-9 and J usage is TRBJ2-1; 11 nucleotides line up with TRBD1. Input material: CD4+ T cells from PBMCs. This chain's CDR3 is CASSLGQGAGEQFF. CDR3 coding DNA: TGTGCCAGCAGCCTCGGACAGGGGGCCGGTGAGCAGTTCTTC.